One and the same sample provided the 25 T cell receptor beta chains below, sequenced in a study of cytomegalovirus exposure and HLA in healthy donors. The PCR was carried out with 60 Vbeta primers and 13 Jbeta primers. Profiling relied on immunoSEQ multiplex PCR, and the TCRdb table lists in-frame clones only, not all of them. The data show some 130,000 clones, approximately 81% seen once. Sequencing input: PBMCs. The receptors shown here come from a man aged 18 to 30 in good health and CMV-seronegative.

This clone was observed once. The chain uses TRBV9 and TRBJ2-2; possible D gene TRBD2, 6 bases. Germline CDR1 reads SGDLS; CDR2 reads YYNGEE. The CDR3 covers 13 residues. V was pared by 3 bases and J by 5 bases, with 8 bases between. The CDR3 reads CASSGDLTGELFF. CDR3 nucleotides: TGTGCCAGCAGCGGGGACTTAACCGGGGAGCTGTTTTTT.

This clone has a handful of counts. V usage is TRBV2 and J usage is TRBJ1-4, with a tentative D call TRBD1 (5 bases). The CDR3 has 12 residues. Germline V gives CDR1 SNHLY, CDR2 FYNNEI. Between the trimmed V and J ends, which lost 6 bases and 8 bases, there was a span of 10 bases. CDR3 amino acids: CASRGLEEKLFF. The DNA for the CDR3 is TGTGCCAGCAGGGGACTGGAGGAAAAACTGTTTTTT.

This sequence joins TRBV27 and TRBJ2-3; no clear D. Deletions cut 2 bases from V and 2 bases from J, with 8 bases between. CDR3 size: 14 residues. Germline assignment: CDR1 MNHEY and CDR2 SMNVEV (reference sequence). This CDR3 reads CASSLTIVTDTQYF. CDR3 sequence (DNA): TGTGCCAGCAGTTTAACGATAGTCACAGATACGCAGTATTTT.

The V call is TRBV4-2, the J call TRBJ2-1, with TRBD2 as a possible D gene (5 bases). Germline CDR1 is LGHNA and CDR2 is YNFKEQ. Trimming pared 0 bases from V and 6 bases from J, leaving 18 bases between. CDR3 length: 17 amino acids. In DNA, the CDR3 is TGTGCCAGCAGCCAAGATCACGGGAATTGGGTAGGCAATGAGCAGTTCTTC. Protein product: CASSQDHGNWVGNEQFF.

The rearrangement joins TRBV30 to TRBJ1-5; no clear D gene. V dropped 2 bases and J dropped 4 bases, with 6 bases sitting between them. There are 12 residues in the CDR3. In germline, CDR1 is GTSNPN, CDR2 SVGIG (reference sequence). For the CDR3, the DNA is TGTGCCTGGAGTAGGAGTAATCAGCCCCAGCATTTT. Translated, it gives CAWSRSNQPQHF.

V and J are TRBV6-5 and TRBJ2-5, with 9 bases aligning to TRBD2. Germline loops: CDR1 MNHEY, CDR2 SVGAGI. The trim removed 7 bases at V and 1 base at J, leaving 7 bases unmatched. This CDR3 is 15 amino acids long. CDR3 nucleotide sequence: TGTGCCAGCAAAATCGAGGGACTAGCCCAAGAGACCCAGTACTTC. Translation gives CASKIEGLAQETQYF.

The chain uses TRBV28 and TRBJ2-1; D is perhaps TRBD1 (6 bases). Germline CDR1 MDHEN, CDR2 SYDVKM. The CDR3 has 13 amino acids. Trimming took 5 bases from V and 12 from J, leaving 17 bases between them. The CDR3 loop reads CASSPPFEGVQFF. The CDR3 DNA reads TGTGCCAGCAGTCCCCCCTTTGAGGGGGTGCAGTTCTTC.

The chain links TRBV19 to TRBJ1-2; D gene ambiguous. Trimming stripped 5 bases from V and 4 bases from J, with 14 bases between. The CDR3 length is 14 residues. In germline, CDR1 is LNHDA, CDR2 SQIVND (reference sequence). The CDR3 DNA is TGTGCCAGTAGTCCTAAGAGGGAGGGCTATGGCTACACCTTC. This translates into CASSPKREGYGYTF.

The chain employs TRBV5-1 and TRBJ2-2; the match to TRBD2 covers 9 bases. V lost 0 bases and J lost 6; bases outside the gene matches: 0. This CDR3 comprises 14 residues. Germline CDR1 and CDR2: SGHRS and YFSETQ. This CDR3 is CASSLGTSAGELFF. DNA of the CDR3: TGCGCCAGCAGCTTGGGGACTAGCGCCGGGGAGCTGTTTTTT. Complete variable domain (other parts from reference TRBV5-1 and TRBJ2-2): KAGVTQTPRYLIKTRGQQVTLSCSPISGHRSVSWYQQTPGQGLQFLFEYFSETQRNKGNFPGRFSGRQFSNSRSEMNVSTLELGDSALYLCASSLGTSAGELFFGEGSRLTVL.

The chain is built from TRBV11-2 and TRBJ1-1; D may be TRBD1 (5 bases). The germline V gene encodes CDR1 SGHAT and CDR2 FQNNGV. The CDR3 loop spans 15 amino acids. V lost 4 bases to trimming and J lost 5 bases, with 17 bases between them. The CDR3 region is CASSWSVGGRTEAFF. The CDR3 DNA reads TGTGCCAGCAGCTGGAGCGTGGGGGGTCGAACTGAAGCTTTCTTT.

The CDR3 region has the DNA TGTGCCAGCTCACCTTCGGGACTAACCGTTCCCTACGAGCAGTACTTC. Translated, it gives CASSPSGLTVPYEQYF. The chain combines TRBV18 with TRBJ2-7; 7 bases fit TRBD2. The CDR3 sequence is 16 residues long. The V segment lost 3 bases and the J segment 2 bases; nucleotides outside the gene matches: 10. Per the germline V gene, CDR1 is KGHSH and CDR2 is LQKENI.

The chain is built from TRBV29-1 and TRBJ2-1, with TRBD2 matching over 9 bases. Trimming took 3 bases from V and 7 from J; bases not matched to a gene: 13. This CDR3 has 16 amino acids. CDR1 is SQVTM, CDR2 ANQGSEA, per germline. DNA for the CDR3: TGCAGCGTTGATGGTCTAAATGGGCTAGCGGGGAATGAGCAGTTCTTC. This codes for CSVDGLNGLAGNEQFF.

A single count supports this clone. V and J are TRBV19 and TRBJ2-1; 7 bases are a match to TRBD1. Germline V gene lookup returns CDR1 LNHDA and CDR2 SQIVND (reference sequence). The ends lost 5 bases at V and 3 bases at J; junction bases unmatched: 7. This CDR3 comprises 15 residues. DNA of the CDR3: TGTGCCAGTAGTTCACCGGGACAGAGCTACAATGAGCAGTTCTTC. Translation: CASSSPGQSYNEQFF.

The rearrangement joins TRBV7-9 to TRBJ1-1; no reliable D call. The CDR3 extends over 15 amino acids. From germline, CDR1 is SEHNR and CDR2 FQNEAQ (reference sequence). V lost 1 base, J lost 5 bases, and 14 bases lay in between. CDR3 residues: CASSLVSGYRTEAFF. CDR3 in DNA: TGTGCCAGCAGCTTAGTATCGGGGTATAGAACTGAAGCTTTCTTT. The complete variable domain, with remaining parts taken from reference TRBV7-9 and TRBJ1-1, reads DTGVSQNPRHKITKRGQNVTFRCDPISEHNRLYWYRQTLGQGPEFLTYFQNEAQLEKSRLLSDRFSAERPKGSFSTLEIQRTEQGDSAMYLCASSLVSGYRTEAFFGQGTRLTVV.

Comments on this clone: The junction differs from germline at one of its ends, possibly a read error. The V gene is TRBV5-1, the J gene TRBJ1-3; no definite D call. Germline loops: CDR1 SGHRS, CDR2 YFSETQ. This CDR3 is built from 14 residues. The CDR3 nucleotides are TGCGCCAGCACCTTGGACTCGCGGGGAAACACCATATATTTT. Protein product: CASTLDSRGNTIYF.

The rearrangement uses TRBV19 and TRBJ2-1; 9 nucleotides agree with TRBD2. This CDR3 spans 16 amino acids. CDR1 and CDR2 from the germline V gene are LNHDA and SQIVND (reference sequence). J lost 2 bases, V lost 5 bases, and 7 bases had no gene match. CDR3 amino acids: CASSWGGRAAYNEQFF. DNA of the CDR3: TGTGCCAGTAGTTGGGGCGGGAGGGCCGCCTACAATGAGCAGTTCTTC.

The V call is TRBV2, the J call TRBJ1-4, with 8 positions matching TRBD1. The CDR3 covers 16 residues. The V gene's germline CDR1 is SNHLY and CDR2 FYNNEI. V shed 10 bases, J shed 7 bases, and the junction held 17 bases outside the gene matches. The CDR3 protein is CATRTGLKMRAEKLFF. CDR3 DNA: TGTGCCACCCGGACAGGGCTCAAGATGAGGGCTGAAAAACTGTTTTTT.

The chain has TRBV21-1 and TRBJ2-5; TRBD2 reflects the table's D call only, with no check against the DNA. TRBV21-1 is reported as a pseudogene. The CDR3 sequence is 18 residues long. The CDR3 reads CASSTKLPISGRGQTQYF. The CDR3 coding sequence is TGTGCCAGCAGCACAAAGCTCCCGATTAGCGGGAGAGGGCAGACCCAGTACTTC.

The V gene is TRBV7-2, the J gene TRBJ2-3, with 8 bases that match TRBD2. The CDR3 runs to 15 residues. Per germline, CDR1 SGHTA and CDR2 FQGNSA. V gave up 4 bases and J gave up 3 bases; unmatched junction bases: 6. CDR3 sequence reads: CASSYLAGLTDTQYF. The CDR3 nucleotides read TGTGCCAGCAGCTACTTAGCGGGACTGACAGATACGCAGTATTTT.

The rearrangement uses TRBV5-8 and TRBJ2-7; the match to TRBD2 covers 10 bases. J was trimmed by 0 bases and V by 1 base; bases with no gene match: 7. The CDR3 extends over 17 amino acids. Per the germline V gene, CDR1 is SGHTS and CDR2 is YDEGEE. The CDR3 protein is CASSLTLAGPYSYEQYV. CDR3 sequence (DNA): TGTGCCAGCAGCTTGACACTAGCGGGACCGTACTCCTACGAGCAGTACGTC.

CDR3 coding DNA: TGCGCCAGCAGCACAGGTGGGACTAGCGCGTTCAATGAGCAGTTCTTC. Translated: CASSTGGTSAFNEQFF. V usage is TRBV5-1 and J usage is TRBJ2-1, with 10 nucleotides matching TRBD2. This CDR3 contains 16 residues. Germline assignment: CDR1 SGHRS and CDR2 YFSETQ. The trim removed 4 bases at V and 6 bases at J, leaving 10 bases unmatched. Full variable domain (remainder filled in from reference TRBV5-1 and TRBJ2-1): KAGVTQTPRYLIKTRGQQVTLSCSPISGHRSVSWYQQTPGQGLQFLFEYFSETQRNKGNFPGRFSGRQFSNSRSEMNVSTLELGDSALYLCASSTGGTSAFNEQFFGPGTRLTVL.

The CDR3 DNA follows: TGTGCCAGCAGCTTACAGGGGGCGTACTATGGCTACACCTTC. The encoded protein is CASSLQGAYYGYTF. The chain has TRBV7-9 and TRBJ1-2, with 8 bases fitting TRBD1. CDR1 and CDR2 (germline): SEHNR, FQNEAQ (reference sequence). The CDR3 has 14 residues. J was trimmed by 3 bases and V by 2 bases; bases with no gene match: 2.

The chain links TRBV7-9 to TRBJ2-5; D gene unclear. CDR3 length: 13 residues. V dropped 2 bases and J dropped 3 bases, with 7 bases sitting between them. Germline V CDR1 and CDR2: SEHNR, FQNEAQ (reference sequence). CDR3 sequence (DNA): TGTGCCAGCAGCTTAAGGAGTAAAGAGACCCAGTACTTC. Translating gives CASSLRSKETQYF. The full variable domain, its missing parts supplied by reference TRBV7-9 and TRBJ2-5, is DTGVSQNPRHKITKRGQNVTFRCDPISEHNRLYWYRQTLGQGPEFLTYFQNEAQLEKSRLLSDRFSAERPKGSFSTLEIQRTEQGDSAMYLCASSLRSKETQYFGPGTRLLVL.

A remark on this clone: The sample carries other DNA sequences with the same CDR3. The chain has TRBV18 and TRBJ2-7, with TRBD2 identical over 7 bases. The V gene's germline CDR1 is KGHSH and CDR2 LQKENI. This CDR3 is built from 13 residues. The V and J ends lost 1 base and 7 bases, in that order; junction bases with no gene match: 4. Written as DNA, the CDR3 is TGTGCCAGCTCACCACTGCGGGAGAGTGAGCAGTACGTC. Amino acid sequence: CASSPLRESEQYV.

The chain uses TRBV14 and TRBJ2-1, with 14 bases lining up with TRBD2. Germline CDR1 and CDR2: SGHDN and FVKESK. CDR3 length equals 19 residues. V was pared by 2 bases and J by 0 bases, with 6 bases of the junction left unmatched. The CDR3 bases are TGTGCCAGCAGCCAAATGGGACTAGCGGGAGTGGGCTCCTACAATGAGCAGTTCTTC. This gives the protein CASSQMGLAGVGSYNEQFF.